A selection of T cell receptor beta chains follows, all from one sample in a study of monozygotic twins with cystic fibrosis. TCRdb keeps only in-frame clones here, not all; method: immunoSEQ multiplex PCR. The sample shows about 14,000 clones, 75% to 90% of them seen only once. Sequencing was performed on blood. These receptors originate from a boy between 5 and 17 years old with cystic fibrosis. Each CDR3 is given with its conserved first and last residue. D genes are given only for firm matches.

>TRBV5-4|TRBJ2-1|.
CASSLGDPVREFF
TGTGCCAGCAGCTTGGGGGACCCCGTCAGAGAGTTCTTC
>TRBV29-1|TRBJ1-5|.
CSVEQNSNQPQHF
TGCAGCGTAGAGCAAAATAGCAATCAGCCCCAGCATTTT
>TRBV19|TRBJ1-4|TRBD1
CASSSRQGREKLFF
TGTGCCAGTAGTTCGAGACAGGGTCGGGAAAAACTGTTTTTT
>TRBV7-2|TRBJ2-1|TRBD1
CASSFGTGFYNEQFF
TGTGCCAGCAGCTTCGGGACAGGGTTCTACAATGAGCAGTTCTTC
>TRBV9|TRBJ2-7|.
CASSLDGREQYF
TGTGCCAGCAGCCTTGACGGTCGCGAGCAGTACTTC
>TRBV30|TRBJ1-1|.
CAWEGTANTEAFF
TGTGCCTGGGAGGGGACGGCGAACACTGAAGCTTTCTTT
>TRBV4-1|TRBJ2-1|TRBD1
CASSQDGTTGWEQFF
TGCGCCAGCAGCCAAGACGGTACGACAGGGTGGGAGCAGTTCTTC
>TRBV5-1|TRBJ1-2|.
CASSLDGQGPNYGYTF
TGCGCCAGCAGCTTGGATGGCCAGGGACCTAACTATGGCTACACCTTC
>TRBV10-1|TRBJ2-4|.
CASSECSPSGALAKNIQYF
TGCGCCAGCAGTGAGTGCTCTCCTTCCGGGGCACTAGCCAAAAACATTCAGTACTTC
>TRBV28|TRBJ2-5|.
CASQGGVETQYF
TGTGCCAGCCAAGGGGGTGTTGAGACCCAGTACTTC
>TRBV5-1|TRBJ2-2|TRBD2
CASSLVILAGSTGELFF
TGCGCCAGCAGCTTGGTTATCCTAGCGGGATCGACCGGGGAGCTGTTTTTT
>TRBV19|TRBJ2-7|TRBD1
CASSISHRGRGYEQYF
TGTGCCAGTAGTATCTCCCACAGGGGGCGAGGATACGAGCAGTACTTC
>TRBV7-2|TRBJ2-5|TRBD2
CASTLRLAGGEQYF
TGTGCCAGCACCCTTAGACTAGCGGGAGGAGAGCAGTACTTC
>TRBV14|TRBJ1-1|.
CASSLWGGPAEAFF
TGTGCCAGCAGCCTATGGGGGGGGCCGGCTGAAGCTTTCTTT
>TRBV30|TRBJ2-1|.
CAWSLGGTYNEQFF
TGTGCCTGGAGTCTGGGGGGCACCTACAATGAGCAGTTCTTC